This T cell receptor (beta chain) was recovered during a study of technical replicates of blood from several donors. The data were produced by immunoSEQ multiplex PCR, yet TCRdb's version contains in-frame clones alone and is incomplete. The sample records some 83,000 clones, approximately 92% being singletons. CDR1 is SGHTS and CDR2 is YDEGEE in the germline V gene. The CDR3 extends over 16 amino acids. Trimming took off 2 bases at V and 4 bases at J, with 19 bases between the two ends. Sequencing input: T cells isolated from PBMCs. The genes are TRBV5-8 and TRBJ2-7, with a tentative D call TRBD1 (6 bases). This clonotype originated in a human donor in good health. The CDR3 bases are TGTGCCAGCAGCTTAGGACAGTCCTACGGCGCGTACGAGCAGTACTTC. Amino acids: CASSLGQSYGAYEQYF.